Below are 29 T cell receptor beta chains sequenced from a single sample in a study of beta chain features in type 1 diabetes. Investigators reverse transcribed all isolated RNA, so they sequenced expressed TCRB transcripts. Produced via immunoSEQ multiplex PCR; TCRdb's table is partial and in-frame only. Of roughly 450,000 clones detected, approximately 14% appear once; the ten largest clones hold roughly 0.036%. Sample: naive CD4+ T cells from blood. The receptors stem from a young man in good health.

As concerns this clone: The same CDR3 can be traced to other DNA sequences in this sample. This chain's CDR3 is CASSLYNEQFF. The CDR3 DNA is TGTGCCAGCAGCCTCTACAATGAGCAGTTCTTC. The rearrangement links TRBV9 to TRBJ2-1; D is unresolved. Germline CDR1 reads SGDLS; CDR2 reads YYNGEE. The CDR3 has 11 residues. V lost 4 bases, J lost 3 bases, and 2 bases lay in between.

The chain combines TRBV7-6 with TRBJ1-1; D is perhaps TRBD1 (5 bases). The germline V gene encodes CDR1 SGHVS and CDR2 FNYEAQ. Between the trimmed V and J ends, which lost 0 bases and 1 base, there was a span of 9 bases. The length of the CDR3 is 15 residues. In nucleotides, the CDR3 is TGTGCCAGCAGCTTAGCCCAGGGTGGGAACACTGAAGCTTTCTTT. This translates into CASSLAQGGNTEAFF.

The chain joins TRBV2 to TRBJ2-6; D not certain. Germline V gene lookup returns CDR1 SNHLY and CDR2 FYNNEI. The CDR3 has 15 amino acids. The ends were cut back, 4 bases at V and 1 base at J, with 8 bases in the middle. The CDR3 loop is CASSAGPSGANVLTF. The CDR3 coding sequence is TGTGCCAGCAGTGCTGGTCCTTCTGGGGCCAACGTCCTGACTTTC.

This clone was seen only once. The genes are TRBV12-5 and TRBJ1-5; tentatively, D is TRBD1 (6 bases). This CDR3 comprises 14 residues. CDR1 LGHNT and CDR2 FRNRAP come from the germline V gene. Trimming left V 6 bases short and J 2 bases short, with 11 bases between. The CDR3 region has the DNA TGTGCTAGTGGGTTCTCAGGGGGCAATCAGCCCCAGCATTTT. It codes for CASGFSGGNQPQHF.

In this sample, this clone turned up a few times. This sequence joins TRBV9 and TRBJ1-4; TRBD1 is a possible D gene (5 bases). The CDR3 is 15 amino acids. CDR1 and CDR2 (germline): SGDLS, YYNGEE. V was trimmed by 3 bases and J by 7 bases, leaving 16 bases between them. CDR3 nucleotides: TGTGCCAGCAGCGGGAGGGAGGGGACTTCTGAAAAACTGTTTTTT. Protein product: CASSGREGTSEKLFF.

The V gene is TRBV30, the J gene TRBJ1-2, with D perhaps TRBD1 (5 bases). Germline CDR1 GTSNPN, CDR2 SVGIG (reference sequence). CDR3 size: 12 residues. Trimming stripped 4 bases from V and 5 bases from J, with 11 bases between. The CDR3 here is CAWMGVTYGYTF. The CDR3, as DNA: TGTGCCTGGATGGGGGTTACGTATGGCTACACCTTC.

CDR3 sequence reads: CASSETGRGEKLFF. As DNA, the CDR3 is TGTGCCAGCAGTGAGACAGGGCGAGGAGAAAAACTGTTTTTT. The rearrangement joins TRBV25-1 to TRBJ1-4, with 7 bases lining up with TRBD1. The germline gives CDR1 MGHDK, CDR2 SYGVNS. CDR3 length equals 14 residues. The J segment lost 8 bases and the V segment lost 3 bases, leaving 6 bases of the junction unmatched. The full variable domain, completed using reference TRBV25-1 and TRBJ1-4, is EADIYQTPRYLVIGTGKKITLECSQTMGHDKMYWYQQDPGMELHLIHYSYGVNSTEKGDLSSESTVSRIRTEHFPLTLESARPSHTSQYLCASSETGRGEKLFFGSGTQLSVL.

This clone turned up a few times. The V and J genes are TRBV11-3 and TRBJ2-5; D ambiguous. V was pared by 6 bases and J by 1 base, with 9 bases between. This CDR3 spans 13 amino acids. Germline V gene data show CDR1 as SGHNT and CDR2 as YENEEA. DNA of the CDR3: TGTGCCAGCAGTCGCGGAGTCCAAGAGACCCAGTACTTC. This gives the protein CASSRGVQETQYF.

This sequence joins TRBV7-9 and TRBJ2-1, with 13 bases that match TRBD2. Germline V CDR1 and CDR2: SEHNR, FQNEAQ (reference sequence). Germline trimming cut 4 bases from V and 3 bases from J; bases unmatched to any gene: 6. This CDR3 region has 17 residues. The CDR3 bases are TGTGCCAGCAGCTCTGGAGGACTAGCGGGAGTCTACAATGAGCAGTTCTTC. Its translation is CASSSGGLAGVYNEQFF.

This chain uses TRBV5-4 with TRBJ2-5; D may be TRBD2 (6 bases). Deletions cut 7 bases from V and 2 bases from J, with 12 bases between. Germline-derived CDR1 and CDR2 are SGHNT and YYREEE (reference sequence). This CDR3 has 13 amino acids. CDR3 in DNA: TGTGCCAGCCACCGGGACTCTCAAGAGACCCAGTACTTC. Its protein is CASHRDSQETQYF.

In its sample, this clone was seen a few times. The rearrangement links TRBV5-4 to TRBJ2-1, with 8 positions matching TRBD1. The CDR3 loop spans 13 amino acids. V shed 4 bases and J 9 bases; nucleotides not matched to a gene: 6. The germline gives CDR1 SGHNT, CDR2 YYREEE (reference sequence). The CDR3 protein is CASSRRQGSEQFF. CDR3 nucleotides: TGTGCCAGCAGCAGGAGACAGGGGAGTGAGCAGTTCTTC.

The chain employs TRBV7-2 and TRBJ2-7; D is ambiguous. Germline CDR1 reads SGHTA; CDR2 reads FQGNSA. The CDR3 has 14 amino acids. Trimming took 1 base from V and 2 from J, leaving 9 bases between them. DNA of the CDR3: TGTGCCAGCAGCTTAGGTCGGCAGACCTACGAGCAGTACTTC. Amino acid sequence: CASSLGRQTYEQYF.

The sample holds a few counts of this clone. This chain links TRBV30 with TRBJ1-2; 7 bases fit TRBD1. Losses at the gene ends were 4 bases for V and 7 bases for J; bases not matched to a gene: 9. Germline CDR1 and CDR2: GTSNPN and SVGIG (reference sequence). The CDR3 consists of 13 residues. The CDR3, as DNA: TGTGCCTGGACACCAGACAGGGTATTTGGCTACACCTTC. Its translation: CAWTPDRVFGYTF.

This clone was detected ten times or more. This chain joins TRBV12-5 and TRBJ2-4; D is unclear. Germline assignment: CDR1 LGHNT and CDR2 FRNRAP. The CDR3 extends over 13 amino acids. Between the trimmed V and J ends, which lost 1 base and 2 bases, there was a span of 3 bases. The CDR3 coding sequence is TGTGCTAGTGGTTTGGCCTCCAAAAACATTCAGTACTTC. It specifies CASGLASKNIQYF.

This clone was picked up a small number of times. The V gene is TRBV14, the J gene TRBJ2-5, with a possible D match to TRBD1 (5 bases). With 0 bases removed from V and 1 base from J, the gap between germline ends came to 12 bases. There are 16 residues in the CDR3. Germline V gives CDR1 SGHDN, CDR2 FVKESK. The CDR3 DNA follows: TGTGCCAGCAGCCAAGAAGCACAGGACCGCCAAGAGACCCAGTACTTC. Amino acids: CASSQEAQDRQETQYF.

The chain combines TRBV7-9 with TRBJ1-4; D may be TRBD1 (5 bases). CDR3 length: 15 amino acids. With 1 base removed from V and 7 bases from J, the gap between germline ends came to 13 bases. Germline CDR1 reads SEHNR; CDR2 reads FQNEAQ (reference sequence). CDR3 sequence reads: CASSLGRGFGEKLFF. For the CDR3, the DNA is TGTGCCAGCAGCTTAGGAAGGGGATTCGGTGAAAAACTGTTTTTT.

Of note for this clone: This CDR3 is also generated by other DNA sequences in the sample. The chain links TRBV9 to TRBJ2-3; 7 positions agree with TRBD2. CDR3 size: 16 residues. With 0 bases clipped from V and 3 bases from J, the junction kept 7 bases outside the gene matches. CDR1 is SGDLS, CDR2 YYNGEE, per germline. DNA for the CDR3: TGTGCCAGCAGCGTAGCTGGCGGGAGAGGTACAGATACGCAGTATTTT. Its translation: CASSVAGGRGTDTQYF.

The chain is built from TRBV5-1 and TRBJ2-7; 7 bases map to TRBD2. This CDR3 is 13 amino acids long. With V trimmed by 4 bases and J by 4 bases, 5 bases remained unmatched. CDR1 is SGHRS, CDR2 YFSETQ, per germline. CDR3 residues: CASSPREDYEQYF. Written as DNA, the CDR3 is TGCGCCAGCAGCCCACGGGAGGATTACGAGCAGTACTTC.

The chain couples TRBV6-5 to TRBJ2-1; TRBD2 matches 9 bases. Per the germline V gene, CDR1 is MNHEY and CDR2 is SVGAGI. V lost 2 bases, J lost 0 bases, and 2 bases stayed unmatched. The CDR3 runs to 16 residues. CDR3 coding DNA: TGTGCCAGCAGTTACCTAGCGGGGAGCTCCTACAATGAGCAGTTCTTC. It encodes CASSYLAGSSYNEQFF.

The rearrangement joins TRBV29-1 to TRBJ1-2; D is possibly TRBD1 (5 bases). The CDR3 sequence is 11 residues long. Trimming removed 6 bases from V and 8 bases from J, with 13 bases in between. Germline CDR1 SQVTM, CDR2 ANQGSEA. CDR3 in amino acids: CSVRVKDGYTF. The DNA of the CDR3 is TGCAGCGTCAGGGTAAAGGACGGCTACACCTTC.

The chain couples TRBV9 to TRBJ2-5; 12 bases match TRBD2. Germline loops: CDR1 SGDLS, CDR2 YYNGEE. The CDR3 is 15 residues long. V gave up 4 bases and J gave up 1 base; unmatched junction bases: 2. CDR3: CASSILAGGQETQYF. The CDR3 bases are TGTGCCAGCAGCATACTAGCGGGGGGCCAAGAGACCCAGTACTTC.

This clone was detected a few times. CDR3 sequence: CASSLFARPHTQYF. The CDR3 DNA reads as TGTGCCAGCAGTTTATTTGCCAGGCCCCATACGCAGTATTTT. The chain recombines TRBV27 with TRBJ2-3; D gene ambiguous. Trimming stripped 1 base from V and 7 bases from J, with 12 bases between. The CDR3 is made up of 14 amino acids. Per the germline V gene, CDR1 is MNHEY and CDR2 is SMNVEV (reference sequence).

In its sample, this clone was seen a few times. Being one base from a much bigger clone, this may be a read error. This rearrangement joins TRBV7-2 to TRBJ2-3; no definite D call. In germline, CDR1 is SGHTA, CDR2 FQGNSA. Trimming pared 6 bases from V and 3 bases from J, leaving 4 bases between. This CDR3 spans 11 amino acids. The CDR3 sequence: CASRATDTQYF. The CDR3 DNA is TGTGCCAGCAGGGCTACAGATACGCAGTATTTT.

This chain links TRBV7-2 with TRBJ2-5; D uncertain. Germline CDR1 is SGHTA and CDR2 is FQGNSA. V was trimmed by 1 base and J by 6 bases, leaving 9 bases between them. This CDR3 comprises 13 residues. The CDR3 coding sequence is TGTGCCAGCAGCTTAGAAGTCTTGAAGACCCAGTACTTC. Its protein is CASSLEVLKTQYF.

This clone appeared a few times. The V and J genes are TRBV29-1 and TRBJ2-3; 7 bases fit TRBD1. This CDR3 is 15 amino acids long. The J segment lost 2 bases and the V segment lost 5 bases, leaving 10 bases of the junction unmatched. Germline-derived CDR1 and CDR2 are SQVTM and ANQGSEA. CDR3 coding DNA: TGCAGCGTTAGAGGGGGCCCTGGGGTCACAGATACGCAGTATTTT. It codes for CSVRGGPGVTDTQYF.

This clone was seen a few times. The V and J genes are TRBV5-4 and TRBJ2-1; the D is unclear. Trimming stripped 0 bases from V and 4 bases from J, with 5 bases between. Per the germline V gene, CDR1 is SGHNT and CDR2 is YYREEE (reference sequence). This CDR3 has 13 residues. The CDR3 protein is CASSLEQYNEQFF. The CDR3 DNA sequence: TGTGCCAGCAGCTTGGAGCAATACAATGAGCAGTTCTTC.

The V gene is TRBV10-3, the J gene TRBJ2-1, with TRBD2 matching over 7 bases. V lost 6 bases, J lost 1 base, and 6 bases stayed unmatched. Germline loops: CDR1 ENHRY, CDR2 SYGVKD. This CDR3 is built from 15 residues. The CDR3 sequence: CAIRRDGGSYNEQFF. CDR3 nucleotide sequence: TGTGCCATCAGACGGGACGGGGGGTCCTACAATGAGCAGTTCTTC.

This clone has just a few counts. The rearrangement links TRBV5-1 to TRBJ2-7; possible D gene TRBD2, 5 bases. CDR1 is SGHRS, CDR2 YFSETQ, per germline. Trimming took 4 bases from V and 5 from J, leaving 10 bases between them. CDR3 length: 12 amino acids. CDR3: CASSENGNEQYV. CDR3 sequence (DNA): TGCGCCAGCAGCGAAAACGGGAACGAGCAGTACGTC.

V is TRBV2 and J is TRBJ1-6; the match to TRBD1 covers 7 bases. Germline CDR1 reads SNHLY; CDR2 reads FYNNEI. CDR3 size: 12 residues. With 6 bases clipped from V and 13 bases from J, the junction kept 6 bases outside the gene matches. For the CDR3, the DNA is TGTGCCAGCAGAACGACAGGGAAGCCCCTCCACTTT. Translated: CASRTTGKPLHF.